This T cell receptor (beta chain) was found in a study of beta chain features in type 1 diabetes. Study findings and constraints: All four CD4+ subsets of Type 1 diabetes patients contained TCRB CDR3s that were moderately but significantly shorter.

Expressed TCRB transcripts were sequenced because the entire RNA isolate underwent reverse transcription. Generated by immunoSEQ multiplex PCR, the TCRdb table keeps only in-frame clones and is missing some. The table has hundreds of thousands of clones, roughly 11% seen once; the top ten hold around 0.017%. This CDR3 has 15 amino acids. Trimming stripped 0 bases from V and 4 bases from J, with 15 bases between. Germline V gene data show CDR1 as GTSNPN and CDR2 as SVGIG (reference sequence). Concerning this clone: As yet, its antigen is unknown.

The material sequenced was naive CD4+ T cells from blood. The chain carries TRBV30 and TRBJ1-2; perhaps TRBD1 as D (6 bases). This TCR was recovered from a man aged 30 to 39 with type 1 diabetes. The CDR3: CAWSVPRGWTYGYTF. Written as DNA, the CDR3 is TGTGCCTGGAGTGTACCCAGGGGATGGACCTATGGCTACACCTTC. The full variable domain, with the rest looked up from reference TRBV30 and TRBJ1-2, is SQTIHQWPATLVQPVGSPLSLECTVEGTSNPNLYWYRQAAGRGLQLLFYSVGIGQISSEVPQNLSASRPQDRQFILSSKKLLLSDSGFYLCAWSVPRGWTYGYTFGSGTRLTVV.